The next 13 T cell receptor beta chains were all read from a single sample in a study of control samples from healthy donors and cancer patients. Libraries were prepared by immunoSEQ multiplex PCR; TCRdb keeps only in-frame clonotypes and omits some of them. This sample has around 50,000 clones, with 80% to 90% found just once. Sequencing used PBMCs. The source of these receptors is a woman aged 50 to 60 with lung cancer.

V usage is TRBV5-1 and J usage is TRBJ1-2, with D unresolved. There are 16 residues in the CDR3. In germline, CDR1 is SGHRS, CDR2 YFSETQ. V gave up 4 bases and J gave up 2 bases, with 18 bases separating them. CDR3: CASSTPRGKENYGYTF. The DNA for the CDR3 is TGCGCCAGCAGCACGCCCCGGGGAAAAGAAAACTATGGCTACACCTTC.

The chain employs TRBV20-1 and TRBJ2-3, with 8 bases aligning to TRBD2. The germline CDR1 and CDR2 sequences are DFQATT and SNEGSKA (reference sequence). The CDR3 covers 15 residues. Losses at the gene ends were 3 bases for V and 1 base for J; bases not matched to a gene: 6. The CDR3 reads CSASIPGGGTDTQYF. As DNA, the CDR3 is TGCAGTGCTAGTATACCGGGGGGGGGCACAGATACGCAGTATTTT.

The chain couples TRBV28 to TRBJ1-1, with 10 bases aligning to TRBD1. V was pared by 7 bases and J by 0 bases, with 11 bases of the junction left unmatched. The germline CDR1 and CDR2 sequences are MDHEN and SYDVKM. This CDR3 has 17 residues. The CDR3 is CASNGGQGINLNTEAFF. For the CDR3, the DNA is TGTGCCAGCAATGGGGGACAGGGGATTAATTTGAACACTGAAGCTTTCTTT.

This clone has a handful of counts. At one end the junction does not follow the germline gene, possibly because of a read error. V usage is TRBV27 and J usage is TRBJ1-5; TRBD1 matches at 8 bases. CDR1 is MNHEY and CDR2 is SMNVEV in the germline V gene (reference sequence). This CDR3 contains 15 residues. The CDR3 nucleotides read TGTGCCAGCAGGTTATCAGGGGGCGGGAATCAGCCCCAGCATTTT. Its translation is CASRLSGGGNQPQHF.

This chain uses TRBV19 with TRBJ1-1; perhaps TRBD1 as D (6 bases). Deletions cut 10 bases from V and 6 bases from J, with 18 bases between. Germline CDR1 LNHDA, CDR2 SQIVND (reference sequence). This CDR3 is 13 amino acids long. CDR3 loop: CATARGVPPEAFF. In DNA, the CDR3 is TGTGCCACTGCTAGGGGGGTCCCCCCTGAAGCTTTCTTT.

This clone was seen just once. The chain is built from TRBV11-2 and TRBJ2-2; TRBD2 matches at 7 bases. Unmatched junction bases numbered 4, after V lost 6 bases and J lost 6 bases. Germline loops: CDR1 SGHAT, CDR2 FQNNGV. The CDR3 length is 13 residues. The CDR3: CASSEGLSGELFF. CDR3 nucleotides: TGTGCCAGCAGTGAGGGACTATCCGGGGAGCTGTTTTTT.

The rearrangement uses TRBV5-6 and TRBJ1-1; D gene ambiguous. The ends were cut back, 3 bases at V and 5 bases at J, with 5 bases in the middle. The CDR3 runs to 11 residues. The germline CDR1 and CDR2 sequences are SGHDT and YYEEEE. CDR3 sequence (DNA): TGTGCCAGCAGCTGGAGAACTGAAGCTTTCTTT. Protein product: CASSWRTEAFF. The variable domain in full, with the rest retrieved from reference TRBV5-6 and TRBJ1-1, is DAGVTQSPTHLIKTRGQQVTLRCSPKSGHDTVSWYQQALGQGPQFIFQYYEEEERQRGNFPDRFSGHQFPNYSSELNVNALLLGDSALYLCASSWRTEAFFGQGTRLTVV.

The chain employs TRBV4-1 and TRBJ2-3; D is perhaps TRBD2 (5 bases). Trimming shortened V by 5 bases and J by 5 bases, and 20 bases separated the two germline ends. The CDR3 is made up of 16 amino acids. Germline V CDR1 and CDR2: MGHRA, YSYEKL. The CDR3 DNA is TGCGCCAGCAGCTCTAAACTGGACTCTAGTATAGATACGCAGTATTTT. Protein: CASSSKLDSSIDTQYF.

The chain has TRBV3-1 (or the pseudogene TRBV3-2) and TRBJ1-4; D is ambiguous. CDR3 length equals 14 residues. V was pared by 5 bases and J by 8 bases, with 15 bases between. Germline V gene lookup returns CDR1 LGHDT and CDR2 YNNKEL (reference sequence). The CDR3 DNA reads as TGTGCCAGCAGCGGAGCAGGATTTGGAGAAAAACTGTTTTTT. Translated, it gives CASSGAGFGEKLFF.

This sequence joins TRBV11-3 and TRBJ2-2; 8 bases are a match to TRBD1. Germline V lookup: CDR1 SGHNT, CDR2 YENEEA. CDR3 size: 15 residues. Unmatched junction bases numbered 3, after V lost 5 bases and J lost 1 base. The CDR3 coding sequence is TGTGCCAGCAGCGCCGGGACAGGGAACACCGGGGAGCTGTTTTTT. This sequence encodes CASSAGTGNTGELFF.

The chain joins TRBV2 to TRBJ2-1; D gene ambiguous. V was pared by 5 bases and J by 3 bases, with 8 bases between. The germline CDR1 and CDR2 sequences are SNHLY and FYNNEI. The CDR3 covers 13 residues. This CDR3 reads CASSPGHYNEQFF. The CDR3, as DNA: TGTGCCAGCAGTCCGGGTCACTACAATGAGCAGTTCTTC.

The gene calls are TRBV29-1 and TRBJ1-1; D unresolved. This CDR3 is 11 amino acids long. The V gene lost 1 base and the J gene lost 4 bases, with 4 bases spanning the gap. Germline CDR1 is SQVTM and CDR2 is ANQGSEA. The DNA for the CDR3 is TGCAGCGTTGAAGTAGTCACTGAAGCTTTCTTT. Amino acids: CSVEVVTEAFF.

The chain has TRBV27 and TRBJ1-1; D is unresolved. This CDR3 is 11 amino acids long. V was trimmed by 0 bases and J by 8 bases, leaving 4 bases between them. CDR1 MNHEY and CDR2 SMNVEV come from the germline V gene (reference sequence). CDR3 in DNA: TGTGCCAGCAGTTTATCGGGGGAAGCTTTCTTT. Its protein product is CASSLSGEAFF.